One T cell receptor (beta chain) is described in this entry. Its antigen is not identified. The sample originates from a study of T cell responses to AZD1222 COVID-19 vaccine. Study-level results: Increased Spike-specific TCR breadth and depth were observed after two AZD1222 doses.

The assay was immunoSEQ multiplex PCR, and TCRdb's table has in-frame clones only and misses some. The table lists some 100,000 clones, 87% of them singletons, with around 12% in the top ten. This CDR3 has 12 amino acids. The ends were cut back, 5 bases at V and 6 bases at J, with 10 bases in the middle. Germline-derived CDR1 and CDR2 are KGHDR and SFDVKD. The source material was peripheral blood, sampled on day 0 of AZD1222 vaccination. The chain employs TRBV24-1 and TRBJ2-7, with D unclear. This TCR was recovered from an adult in good health. The CDR3 loop reads CATSALGFEQYF. For the CDR3, the DNA is TGTGCCACCAGTGCATTAGGGTTCGAGCAGTACTTC.